The rows below give T cell receptor beta chains drawn from one sample of a study of cytomegalovirus exposure and HLA in healthy donors. The repertoire was sequenced with immunoSEQ multiplex PCR; TCRdb's copy has only in-frame clones and lacks some. The sample comprises some 160,000 clones, just over 90% of which are singletons, and about 0.75% rests with the top ten. The sequenced sample was PBMCs. The receptor source for this set is a man between 18 and 35 years old in good health and CMV-seronegative. Both conserved end residues are part of each CDR3. A D gene is named only where the DNA matches it firmly. Size is omitted from some rows. Given values are once, few, many or a class for expanded clones.

few	TRBV6-5	TRBD1	TRBJ2-7	CASSYLGQAGEQYF	TGTGCCAGCAGTTACCTGGGACAGGCGGGCGAGCAGTACTTC
.	TRBV6-5	.	TRBJ2-3	CASSSSLEPGTQYF	TGTGCCAGCAGCTCCTCCTTGGAGCCTGGTACGCAGTATTTT
.	TRBV29-1	TRBD1	TRBJ1-2	CSGGTGEGYTF	TGCAGCGGAGGGACAGGGGAAGGCTACACCTTC
.	TRBV9	.	TRBJ2-1	CASSVDGDNQFF	TGTGCCAGCAGCGTAGACGGGGACAATCAGTTCTTC
once	TRBV7-9	TRBD1	TRBJ2-1	CASSERDRGNEQFF	TGTGCCAGCAGCGAAAGGGACAGGGGTAATGAGCAGTTCTTC
.	TRBV19	.	TRBJ2-2	CASTSTGTLNTGELFF	TGTGCCAGTACCTCCACCGGGACTCTTAACACCGGGGAGCTGTTTTTT
.	TRBV5-3	TRBD2	TRBJ2-7	CARSVTSLREQYF	TGTGCCAGAAGCGTGACTAGCCTGCGCGAGCAGTACTTC
.	TRBV11-2	.	TRBJ1-5	CASRSGNQPQHF	TGTGCCAGCAGGTCTGGCAATCAGCCCCAGCATTTT
.	TRBV30	.	TRBJ1-3	CAWQRGGNTIYF	TGTGCCTGGCAGCGGGGAGGAAACACCATATATTTT
.	TRBV9	.	TRBJ2-7	CASRSDGAYEQYF	TGTGCCAGCAGGTCCGACGGAGCCTACGAGCAGTACTTC
once	TRBV13	TRBD1	TRBJ2-7	CASSPGAARGLGEQYF	TGTGCCAGCAGCCCAGGGGCCGCCAGGGGGCTAGGCGAGCAGTACTTC
.	TRBV6-5	TRBD1	TRBJ1-5	CASSRDRAEGQPQHF	TGTGCCAGCAGTCGGGACAGGGCTGAGGGTCAGCCCCAGCATTTT
.	TRBV6-1	TRBD1	TRBJ2-7	CASSHDRAYEQYF	TGTGCCAGCAGTCACGACAGGGCCTACGAGCAGTACTTC
few	TRBV27	TRBD1	TRBJ2-5	CASSNKGTGSWSKYF	TGTGCCAGCAGTAACAAAGGGACAGGGAGCTGGTCGAAGTACTTC
.	TRBV6-5	TRBD1	TRBJ1-2	CASSYDGQGLGYTF	TGTGCCAGCAGTTACGACGGACAGGGTTTGGGCTACACCTTC
.	TRBV19	TRBD1	TRBJ2-3	CASSPRAGGYPTDTQYF	TGTGCCAGTAGTCCCCGGGCAGGGGGCTACCCTACAGATACGCAGTATTTT
.	TRBV5-1	TRBD1	TRBJ1-6	CASSLDREYSPLHF	TGCGCCAGCAGCCTCGACAGGGAGTATTCACCCCTCCACTTT
.	TRBV7-8	TRBD2	TRBJ2-5	CASSFWGGWREETQYF	TGTGCCAGCAGCTTTTGGGGGGGGTGGAGGGAAGAGACCCAGTACTTC
once	TRBV6-1	.	TRBJ1-4	CASSEGTGNEKLFF	TGTGCCAGCAGTGAAGGGACGGGAAATGAAAAACTGTTTTTT
.	TRBV9	TRBD2	TRBJ2-3	CASSGLAGLTDTQYF	TGTGCCAGCAGCGGACTAGCGGGACTCACAGATACGCAGTATTTT
.	TRBV5-1	TRBD1	TRBJ1-2	CASSVTGVYGYTF	TGCGCCAGCAGCGTAACAGGGGTGTATGGCTACACCTTC
.	TRBV7-2	.	TRBJ2-5	CASSLSGQETQYF	TGTGCCAGCAGCTTATCGGGCCAAGAGACCCAGTACTTC
.	TRBV4-3	TRBD2	TRBJ2-2	CASSQVWGAGGHNGELFF	TGCGCCAGCAGCCAAGTTTGGGGCGCGGGAGGGCATAACGGGGAGCTGTTTTTT
.	TRBV5-6	.	TRBJ1-1	CASSFSYVNTEAFF	TGTGCCAGCAGCTTCTCCTATGTGAACACTGAAGCTTTCTTT
.	TRBV9	TRBD1	TRBJ1-5	CASSSRGVSNQPQHF	TGTGCCAGCAGCTCCAGGGGGGTTAGCAATCAGCCCCAGCATTTT
.	TRBV5-1	TRBD2	TRBJ2-3	CASSPGLAGGITDTQYF	TGCGCCAGCAGTCCCGGACTAGCGGGAGGTATCACAGATACGCAGTATTTT
.	TRBV30	TRBD1	TRBJ1-2	CAWKGDRTYYGYTF	TGTGCCTGGAAGGGGGACAGGACTTATTATGGCTACACCTTC
.	TRBV10-1	TRBD2	TRBJ2-3	CASSQTSRPDTQYF	TGCGCCAGCAGTCAGACTAGCAGACCAGATACGCAGTATTTT
.	TRBV19	TRBD1	TRBJ1-2	CASADRGQEGYTF	TGTGCCAGTGCGGACAGGGGCCAGGAGGGCTACACCTTC
.	TRBV11-3	.	TRBJ2-1	CASSPIRTGSEQFF	TGTGCCAGCAGCCCAATTCGGACTGGCAGTGAGCAGTTCTTC
.	TRBV2	.	TRBJ1-6	CASSDRRGQGLSSPLHF	TGTGCCAGCAGTGACCGCCGGGGCCAGGGGTTGAGTTCACCCCTCCACTTT
once	TRBV18	TRBD1	TRBJ1-5	CASSPGQGVFQPQHF	TGTGCCAGCTCACCCGGACAGGGAGTCTTTCAGCCCCAGCATTTT
.	TRBV28	.	TRBJ1-5	CASSSFKSGGKQPQHF	TGTGCCAGCAGCAGCTTTAAAAGCGGTGGGAAGCAGCCCCAGCATTTT
once	TRBV5-1	.	TRBJ1-1	CASSSPPQGRLAEAFF	TGCGCCAGCAGCTCCCCCCCGCAGGGGCGATTGGCTGAAGCTTTCTTT
.	TRBV5-1	TRBD1	TRBJ2-2	CASSLGGTVNTGELFF	TGCGCCAGCAGCTTGGGGGGGACAGTAAACACCGGGGAGCTGTTTTTT
once	TRBV30	TRBD2	TRBJ2-3	CAWSPGTSGTDTQYF	TGTGCCTGGTCTCCCGGGACTAGCGGCACAGATACGCAGTATTTT
.	TRBV6-1	.	TRBJ1-4	CASSEGQPATNEKLFF	TGTGCCAGCAGTGAAGGACAGCCTGCAACTAATGAAAAACTGTTTTTT
.	TRBV30	.	TRBJ2-3	CAWGLDRPVTDTQYF	TGTGCCTGGGGGTTAGACAGGCCGGTCACAGATACGCAGTATTTT
.	TRBV5-5	.	TRBJ2-2	CASAPVQAKDGELFF	TGTGCCAGCGCCCCCGTGCAGGCCAAGGACGGGGAGCTGTTTTTT
.	TRBV5-1	TRBD1	TRBJ1-4	CASSRTGGLEKLFF	TGCGCCAGCAGCCGTACAGGGGGCCTTGAAAAACTGTTTTTT
.	TRBV11-2	TRBD2	TRBJ2-5	CASSGGGKETQYF	TGTGCCAGCAGTGGGGGAGGGAAAGAGACCCAGTACTTC